These 3 T cell receptor beta chains were sequenced from one sample in a study of T cell changes during pregnancy in multiple sclerosis. Assay: immunoSEQ multiplex PCR; the TCRdb copy retains only in-frame clones and omits some. The sample includes about 89,000 clones, approximately 94% of them seen just once. Sequenced here: peripheral blood, sampled in the third trimester of pregnancy. Receptors were obtained from a female donor with multiple sclerosis, enrolled in a pregnancy study.

This chain connects TRBV30 to TRBJ1-6, with no clear D. CDR1 GTSNPN and CDR2 SVGIG come from the germline V gene (reference sequence). The CDR3 consists of 12 residues. Trimming pared 0 bases from V and 15 bases from J, leaving 12 bases between. DNA for the CDR3: TGTGCCTGGAGTGTATCCGTCAGATTCCTCCACTTT. Translated, it gives CAWSVSVRFLHF.

V is TRBV2 and J is TRBJ2-3, with D perhaps TRBD2 (6 bases). V lost 8 bases and J 1 base, leaving 10 bases between the germline ends. Germline V gene sequence: CDR1 SNHLY, CDR2 FYNNEI. The CDR3 runs 13 residues. CDR3 nucleotides: TGTGCCAGCGGCGCTAGCGGCACAGATACGCAGTATTTT. This codes for CASGASGTDTQYF.

The V and J genes are TRBV27 and TRBJ2-1, with a weak D call TRBD2 (6 bases). V lost 5 bases to trimming and J lost 4 bases, with 15 bases between them. The CDR3 extends over 15 amino acids. CDR1 and CDR2 from the germline V gene are MNHEY and SMNVEV (reference sequence). CDR3 residues: CASSRGTGEYNEQFF. CDR3 coding DNA: TGTGCCAGCAGTCGCGGGACGGGGGAATACAATGAGCAGTTCTTC.